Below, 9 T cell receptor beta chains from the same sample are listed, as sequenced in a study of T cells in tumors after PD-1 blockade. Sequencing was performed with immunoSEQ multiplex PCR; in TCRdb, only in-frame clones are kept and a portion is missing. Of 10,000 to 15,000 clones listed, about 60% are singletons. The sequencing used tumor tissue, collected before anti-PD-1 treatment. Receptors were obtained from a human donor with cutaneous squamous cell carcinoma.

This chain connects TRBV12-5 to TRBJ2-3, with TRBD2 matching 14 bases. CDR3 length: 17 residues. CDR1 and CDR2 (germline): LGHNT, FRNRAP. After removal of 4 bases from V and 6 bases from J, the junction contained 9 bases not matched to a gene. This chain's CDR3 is CASGSGLAGGSQDTQYF. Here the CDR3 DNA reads TGTGCTAGTGGTTCCGGACTAGCGGGGGGCTCGCAGGATACGCAGTATTTT.

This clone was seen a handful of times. Written as DNA, the CDR3 is TGTGCCAGAGGTAGCGGGGGGGACGAGCAGTACTTC. Amino acids: CARGSGGDEQYF. The genes are TRBV7-9 and TRBJ2-7; TRBD2 aligns across 11 bases. The CDR3 totals 12 residues. V shed 9 bases and J 5 bases; nucleotides not matched to a gene: 3. Germline V gives CDR1 SEHNR, CDR2 FQNEAQ (reference sequence). The whole variable domain, filled in from reference TRBV7-9 and TRBJ2-7, reads DTGVSQNPRHKITKRGQNVTFRCDPISEHNRLYWYRQTLGQGPEFLTYFQNEAQLEKSRLLSDRFSAERPKGSFSTLEIQRTEQGDSAMYLCARGSGGDEQYFGPGTRLTVT.

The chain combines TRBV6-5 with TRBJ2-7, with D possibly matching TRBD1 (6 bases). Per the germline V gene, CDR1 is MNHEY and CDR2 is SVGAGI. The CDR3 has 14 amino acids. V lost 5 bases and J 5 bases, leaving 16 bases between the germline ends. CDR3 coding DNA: TGTGCCAGCAGTCGGAAGACAGGTCCGCACGAGCAGTACTTC. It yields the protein CASSRKTGPHEQYF.

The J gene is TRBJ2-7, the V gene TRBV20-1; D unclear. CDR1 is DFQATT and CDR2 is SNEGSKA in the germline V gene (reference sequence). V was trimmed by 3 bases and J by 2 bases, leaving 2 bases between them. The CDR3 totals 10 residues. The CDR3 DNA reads TGCAGTGCTAGGGCCTACGAGCAGTACTTC. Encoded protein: CSARAYEQYF.

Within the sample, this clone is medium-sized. CDR3 DNA: TGTGCCAGCAGTGCCCATTATGAAAAACTGTTTTTT. It translates to CASSAHYEKLFF. The chain couples TRBV12-3 or TRBV12-4 to TRBJ1-4, with D unclear. V lost 5 bases, J lost 6 bases, and 7 bases lay in between. The CDR3 runs 12 residues.

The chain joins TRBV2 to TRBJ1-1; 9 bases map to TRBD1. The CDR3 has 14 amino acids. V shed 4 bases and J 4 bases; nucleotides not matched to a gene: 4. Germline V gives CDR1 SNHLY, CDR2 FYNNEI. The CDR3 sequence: CASSAQTGGTEAFF. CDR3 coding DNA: TGTGCCAGCAGTGCTCAGACAGGGGGCACTGAAGCTTTCTTT.

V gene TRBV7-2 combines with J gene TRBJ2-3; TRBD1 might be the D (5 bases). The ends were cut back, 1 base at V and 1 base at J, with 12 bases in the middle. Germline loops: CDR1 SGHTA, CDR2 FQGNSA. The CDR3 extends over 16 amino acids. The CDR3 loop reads CASSLVLGAGTDTQYF. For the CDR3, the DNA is TGTGCCAGCAGCTTAGTTTTAGGGGCAGGCACAGATACGCAGTATTTT. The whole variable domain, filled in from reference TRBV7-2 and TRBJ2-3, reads GAGVSQSPSNKVTEKGKDVELRCDPISGHTALYWYRQSLGQGLEFLIYFQGNSAPDKSGLPSDRFSAERTGGSVSTLTIQRTQQEDSAVYLCASSLVLGAGTDTQYFGPGTRLTVL.

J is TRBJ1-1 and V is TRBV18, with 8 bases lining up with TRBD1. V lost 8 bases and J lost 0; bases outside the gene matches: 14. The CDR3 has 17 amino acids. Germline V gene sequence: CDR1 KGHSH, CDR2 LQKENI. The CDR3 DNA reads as TGTGCCAGCCCCAGGGGGCGCTTCCAGTTAATGAACACTGAAGCTTTCTTT. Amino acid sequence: CASPRGRFQLMNTEAFF.

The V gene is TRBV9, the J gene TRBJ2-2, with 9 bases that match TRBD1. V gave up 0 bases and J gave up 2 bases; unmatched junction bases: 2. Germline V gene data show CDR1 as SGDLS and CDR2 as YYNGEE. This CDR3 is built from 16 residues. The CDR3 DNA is TGTGCCAGCAGCGTAGGGGGACAGGGCAACACCGGGGAGCTGTTTTTT. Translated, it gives CASSVGGQGNTGELFF.